The T cell receptor beta chain under discussion was sequenced for a study of T cell repertoires in cytomegalovirus infection. Study-level information: Public TCR beta signatures indicated both CMV infection and matching HLA type. Overall study results and limits: Adding up the frequency of public TCR beta families identified people who carried CMV plus the relevant HLA. Dominant in the ex vivo response were TCR beta clonotypes restricted by HLA-C and specific for CMV.

TCRdb re-derived calls from the reads in MiXCR, one entry per CDR3 protein. Found here are some 120,000 distinct CDR3 sequences, over 9.5% of them singletons; the top ten hold 31%. Concerning this clonotype: Antigen: not known.

The CDR3 sequence is 15 residues long. Trimming stripped 2 bases from V and 0 bases from J, with 10 bases between. CDR1 MNHEY and CDR2 SMNVEV come from the germline V gene (reference sequence). The J gene is TRBJ1-1, the V gene TRBV27; tentative D call: TRBD1 (5 bases). This sequence originates from a human donor in good health (CMV status not recorded). Some clones in this sample may be carry-over from other donors' samples. The specimen sequenced was PBMCs, sequenced either directly or after in vitro stimulation (not recorded which). The CDR3 loop is CASSLGATVNTEAFF. CDR3 nucleotides: TGTGCCAGCAGTTTAGGGGCGACGGTGAACACTGAAGCTTTCTTT.